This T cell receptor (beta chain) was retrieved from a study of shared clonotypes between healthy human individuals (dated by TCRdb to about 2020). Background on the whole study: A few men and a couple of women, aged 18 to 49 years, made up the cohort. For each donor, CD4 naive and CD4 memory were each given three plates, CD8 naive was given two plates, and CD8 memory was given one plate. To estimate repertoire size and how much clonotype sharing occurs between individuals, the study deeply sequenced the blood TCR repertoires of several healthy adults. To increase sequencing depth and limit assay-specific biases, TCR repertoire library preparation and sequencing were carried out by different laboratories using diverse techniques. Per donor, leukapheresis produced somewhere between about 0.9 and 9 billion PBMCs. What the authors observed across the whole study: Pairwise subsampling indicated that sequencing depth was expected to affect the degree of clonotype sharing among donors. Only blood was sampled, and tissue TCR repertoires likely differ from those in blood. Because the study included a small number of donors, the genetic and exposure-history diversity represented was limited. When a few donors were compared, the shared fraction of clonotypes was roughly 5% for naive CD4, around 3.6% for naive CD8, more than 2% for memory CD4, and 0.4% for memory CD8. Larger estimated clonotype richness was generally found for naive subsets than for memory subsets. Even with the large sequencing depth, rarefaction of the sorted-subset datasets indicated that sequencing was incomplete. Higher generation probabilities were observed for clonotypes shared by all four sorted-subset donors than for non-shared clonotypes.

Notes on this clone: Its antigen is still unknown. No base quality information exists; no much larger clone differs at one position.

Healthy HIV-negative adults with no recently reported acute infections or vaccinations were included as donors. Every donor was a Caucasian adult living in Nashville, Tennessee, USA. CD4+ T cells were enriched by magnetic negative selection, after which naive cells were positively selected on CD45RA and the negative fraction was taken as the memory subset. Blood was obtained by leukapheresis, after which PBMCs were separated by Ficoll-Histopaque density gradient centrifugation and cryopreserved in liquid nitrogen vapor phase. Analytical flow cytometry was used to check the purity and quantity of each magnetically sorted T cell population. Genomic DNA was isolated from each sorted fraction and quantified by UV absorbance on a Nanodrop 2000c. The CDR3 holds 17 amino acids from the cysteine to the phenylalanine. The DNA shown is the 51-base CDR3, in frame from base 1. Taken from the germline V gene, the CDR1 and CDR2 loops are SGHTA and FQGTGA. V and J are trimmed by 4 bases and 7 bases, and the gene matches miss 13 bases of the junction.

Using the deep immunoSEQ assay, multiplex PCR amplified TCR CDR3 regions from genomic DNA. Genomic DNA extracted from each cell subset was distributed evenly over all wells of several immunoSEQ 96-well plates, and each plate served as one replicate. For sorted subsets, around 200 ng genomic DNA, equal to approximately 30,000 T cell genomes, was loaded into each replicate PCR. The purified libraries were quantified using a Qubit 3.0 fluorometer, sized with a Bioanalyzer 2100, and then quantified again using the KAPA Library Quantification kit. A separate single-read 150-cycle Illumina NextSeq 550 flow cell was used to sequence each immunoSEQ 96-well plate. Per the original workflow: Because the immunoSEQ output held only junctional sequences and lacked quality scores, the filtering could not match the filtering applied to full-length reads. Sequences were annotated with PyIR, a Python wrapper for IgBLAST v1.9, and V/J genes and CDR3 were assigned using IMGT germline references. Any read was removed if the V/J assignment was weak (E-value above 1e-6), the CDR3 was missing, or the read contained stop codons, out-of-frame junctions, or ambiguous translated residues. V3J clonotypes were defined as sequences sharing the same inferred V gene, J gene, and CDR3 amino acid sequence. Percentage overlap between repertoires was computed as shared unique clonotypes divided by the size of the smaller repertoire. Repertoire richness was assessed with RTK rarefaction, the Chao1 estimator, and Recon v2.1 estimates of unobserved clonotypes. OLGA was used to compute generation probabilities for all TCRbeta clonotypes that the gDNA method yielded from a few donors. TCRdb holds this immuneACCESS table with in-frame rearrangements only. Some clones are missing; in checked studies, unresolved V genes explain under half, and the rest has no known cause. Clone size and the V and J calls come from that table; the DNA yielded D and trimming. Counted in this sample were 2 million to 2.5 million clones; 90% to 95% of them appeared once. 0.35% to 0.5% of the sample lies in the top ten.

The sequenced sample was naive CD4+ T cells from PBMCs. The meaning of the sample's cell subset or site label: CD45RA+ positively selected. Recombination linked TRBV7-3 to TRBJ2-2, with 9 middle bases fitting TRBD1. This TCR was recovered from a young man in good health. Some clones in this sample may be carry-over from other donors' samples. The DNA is TGTGCCAGCAGCTCCCTCGGGACAGGGTTAGGAGGCGGGGAGCTGTTTTTT. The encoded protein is CASSSLGTGLGGGELFF.